This T cell receptor beta chain was captured in a study of response to subunit inactivated influenza vaccine. The CDR3 sequence is 15 residues long. V gave up 0 bases and J gave up 9 bases, with 15 bases separating them. In germline, CDR1 is LGHNA, CDR2 YNFKEQ. General observations from the study: The authors proposed limited new T cell recruitment per seasonal influenza vaccination.

With regard to this clonotype: Its antigen is still unknown.

TCRdb fed the RT-PCR reads into MiXCR, producing one record per CDR3 protein. Of hundreds of thousands of distinct CDR3 sequences listed, more than 15% are singletons. Sequences were derived from CD4+ T cells sorted from PBMCs, sampled approximately 25 months after vaccination. The TCR comes from a man aged 45 to 75 who received an inactivated influenza vaccine. The V and J genes are TRBV4-2 and TRBJ1-3; D unclear. The CDR3 here is CASSQEPEAYTTIYF. CDR3 bases: TGTGCCAGCAGCCAAGAACCGGAGGCCTACACCACCATATATTTT.